This T cell receptor beta chain is from a study of CD8+CD57+ T cells in acquired aplastic anemia. At the level of the study: Sorted CD4+ and CD8+ cells gave an average of roughly 3.5 ug of DNA.

This CDR3 comprises 16 residues. From germline, CDR1 is SGDLS and CDR2 YYNGEE. Trimming at V came to 6 bases and at J to 4 bases, leaving 12 bases not matched to a gene. For CDR3 and TCR beta VDJ profiling, genomic DNA was the template used. TCRdb reprocessed the reads with MiXCR, giving one entry per CDR3 protein. The data contain a few hundred thousand distinct CDR3 sequences, around 68% of them singletons. Sequencing was done on a sample of sorted CD4+, CD8+, or CD8+CD57+ T cells (not recorded which) from PBMCs. The genes are TRBV9 and TRBJ1-5; TRBD1 agrees at 8 bases. The TCR was taken from a human donor in good health, serving as a control. The CDR3 sequence is CASTDRGQERNQPQHF. CDR3 DNA: TGTGCCAGCACCGACAGGGGACAGGAAAGGAATCAGCCCCAGCATTTT.